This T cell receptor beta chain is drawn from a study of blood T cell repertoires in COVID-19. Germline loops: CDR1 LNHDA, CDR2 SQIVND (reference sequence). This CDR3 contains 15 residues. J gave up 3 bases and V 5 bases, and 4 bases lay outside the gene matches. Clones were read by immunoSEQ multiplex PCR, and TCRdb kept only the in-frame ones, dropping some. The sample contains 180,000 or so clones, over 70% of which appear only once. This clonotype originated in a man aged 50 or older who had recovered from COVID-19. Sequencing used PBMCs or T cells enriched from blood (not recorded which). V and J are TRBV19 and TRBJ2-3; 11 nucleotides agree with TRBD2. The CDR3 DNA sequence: TGTGCCAGTAGTGCCACTAGCGGGGGTACAGATACGCAGTATTTT. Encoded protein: CASSATSGGTDTQYF. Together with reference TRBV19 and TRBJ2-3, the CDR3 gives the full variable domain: DGGITQSPKYLFRKEGQNVTLSCEQNLNHDAMYWYRQDPGQGLRLIYYSQIVNDFQKGDIAEGYSVSREKKESFPLTVTSAQKNPTAFYLCASSATSGGTDTQYFGPGTRLTVL.